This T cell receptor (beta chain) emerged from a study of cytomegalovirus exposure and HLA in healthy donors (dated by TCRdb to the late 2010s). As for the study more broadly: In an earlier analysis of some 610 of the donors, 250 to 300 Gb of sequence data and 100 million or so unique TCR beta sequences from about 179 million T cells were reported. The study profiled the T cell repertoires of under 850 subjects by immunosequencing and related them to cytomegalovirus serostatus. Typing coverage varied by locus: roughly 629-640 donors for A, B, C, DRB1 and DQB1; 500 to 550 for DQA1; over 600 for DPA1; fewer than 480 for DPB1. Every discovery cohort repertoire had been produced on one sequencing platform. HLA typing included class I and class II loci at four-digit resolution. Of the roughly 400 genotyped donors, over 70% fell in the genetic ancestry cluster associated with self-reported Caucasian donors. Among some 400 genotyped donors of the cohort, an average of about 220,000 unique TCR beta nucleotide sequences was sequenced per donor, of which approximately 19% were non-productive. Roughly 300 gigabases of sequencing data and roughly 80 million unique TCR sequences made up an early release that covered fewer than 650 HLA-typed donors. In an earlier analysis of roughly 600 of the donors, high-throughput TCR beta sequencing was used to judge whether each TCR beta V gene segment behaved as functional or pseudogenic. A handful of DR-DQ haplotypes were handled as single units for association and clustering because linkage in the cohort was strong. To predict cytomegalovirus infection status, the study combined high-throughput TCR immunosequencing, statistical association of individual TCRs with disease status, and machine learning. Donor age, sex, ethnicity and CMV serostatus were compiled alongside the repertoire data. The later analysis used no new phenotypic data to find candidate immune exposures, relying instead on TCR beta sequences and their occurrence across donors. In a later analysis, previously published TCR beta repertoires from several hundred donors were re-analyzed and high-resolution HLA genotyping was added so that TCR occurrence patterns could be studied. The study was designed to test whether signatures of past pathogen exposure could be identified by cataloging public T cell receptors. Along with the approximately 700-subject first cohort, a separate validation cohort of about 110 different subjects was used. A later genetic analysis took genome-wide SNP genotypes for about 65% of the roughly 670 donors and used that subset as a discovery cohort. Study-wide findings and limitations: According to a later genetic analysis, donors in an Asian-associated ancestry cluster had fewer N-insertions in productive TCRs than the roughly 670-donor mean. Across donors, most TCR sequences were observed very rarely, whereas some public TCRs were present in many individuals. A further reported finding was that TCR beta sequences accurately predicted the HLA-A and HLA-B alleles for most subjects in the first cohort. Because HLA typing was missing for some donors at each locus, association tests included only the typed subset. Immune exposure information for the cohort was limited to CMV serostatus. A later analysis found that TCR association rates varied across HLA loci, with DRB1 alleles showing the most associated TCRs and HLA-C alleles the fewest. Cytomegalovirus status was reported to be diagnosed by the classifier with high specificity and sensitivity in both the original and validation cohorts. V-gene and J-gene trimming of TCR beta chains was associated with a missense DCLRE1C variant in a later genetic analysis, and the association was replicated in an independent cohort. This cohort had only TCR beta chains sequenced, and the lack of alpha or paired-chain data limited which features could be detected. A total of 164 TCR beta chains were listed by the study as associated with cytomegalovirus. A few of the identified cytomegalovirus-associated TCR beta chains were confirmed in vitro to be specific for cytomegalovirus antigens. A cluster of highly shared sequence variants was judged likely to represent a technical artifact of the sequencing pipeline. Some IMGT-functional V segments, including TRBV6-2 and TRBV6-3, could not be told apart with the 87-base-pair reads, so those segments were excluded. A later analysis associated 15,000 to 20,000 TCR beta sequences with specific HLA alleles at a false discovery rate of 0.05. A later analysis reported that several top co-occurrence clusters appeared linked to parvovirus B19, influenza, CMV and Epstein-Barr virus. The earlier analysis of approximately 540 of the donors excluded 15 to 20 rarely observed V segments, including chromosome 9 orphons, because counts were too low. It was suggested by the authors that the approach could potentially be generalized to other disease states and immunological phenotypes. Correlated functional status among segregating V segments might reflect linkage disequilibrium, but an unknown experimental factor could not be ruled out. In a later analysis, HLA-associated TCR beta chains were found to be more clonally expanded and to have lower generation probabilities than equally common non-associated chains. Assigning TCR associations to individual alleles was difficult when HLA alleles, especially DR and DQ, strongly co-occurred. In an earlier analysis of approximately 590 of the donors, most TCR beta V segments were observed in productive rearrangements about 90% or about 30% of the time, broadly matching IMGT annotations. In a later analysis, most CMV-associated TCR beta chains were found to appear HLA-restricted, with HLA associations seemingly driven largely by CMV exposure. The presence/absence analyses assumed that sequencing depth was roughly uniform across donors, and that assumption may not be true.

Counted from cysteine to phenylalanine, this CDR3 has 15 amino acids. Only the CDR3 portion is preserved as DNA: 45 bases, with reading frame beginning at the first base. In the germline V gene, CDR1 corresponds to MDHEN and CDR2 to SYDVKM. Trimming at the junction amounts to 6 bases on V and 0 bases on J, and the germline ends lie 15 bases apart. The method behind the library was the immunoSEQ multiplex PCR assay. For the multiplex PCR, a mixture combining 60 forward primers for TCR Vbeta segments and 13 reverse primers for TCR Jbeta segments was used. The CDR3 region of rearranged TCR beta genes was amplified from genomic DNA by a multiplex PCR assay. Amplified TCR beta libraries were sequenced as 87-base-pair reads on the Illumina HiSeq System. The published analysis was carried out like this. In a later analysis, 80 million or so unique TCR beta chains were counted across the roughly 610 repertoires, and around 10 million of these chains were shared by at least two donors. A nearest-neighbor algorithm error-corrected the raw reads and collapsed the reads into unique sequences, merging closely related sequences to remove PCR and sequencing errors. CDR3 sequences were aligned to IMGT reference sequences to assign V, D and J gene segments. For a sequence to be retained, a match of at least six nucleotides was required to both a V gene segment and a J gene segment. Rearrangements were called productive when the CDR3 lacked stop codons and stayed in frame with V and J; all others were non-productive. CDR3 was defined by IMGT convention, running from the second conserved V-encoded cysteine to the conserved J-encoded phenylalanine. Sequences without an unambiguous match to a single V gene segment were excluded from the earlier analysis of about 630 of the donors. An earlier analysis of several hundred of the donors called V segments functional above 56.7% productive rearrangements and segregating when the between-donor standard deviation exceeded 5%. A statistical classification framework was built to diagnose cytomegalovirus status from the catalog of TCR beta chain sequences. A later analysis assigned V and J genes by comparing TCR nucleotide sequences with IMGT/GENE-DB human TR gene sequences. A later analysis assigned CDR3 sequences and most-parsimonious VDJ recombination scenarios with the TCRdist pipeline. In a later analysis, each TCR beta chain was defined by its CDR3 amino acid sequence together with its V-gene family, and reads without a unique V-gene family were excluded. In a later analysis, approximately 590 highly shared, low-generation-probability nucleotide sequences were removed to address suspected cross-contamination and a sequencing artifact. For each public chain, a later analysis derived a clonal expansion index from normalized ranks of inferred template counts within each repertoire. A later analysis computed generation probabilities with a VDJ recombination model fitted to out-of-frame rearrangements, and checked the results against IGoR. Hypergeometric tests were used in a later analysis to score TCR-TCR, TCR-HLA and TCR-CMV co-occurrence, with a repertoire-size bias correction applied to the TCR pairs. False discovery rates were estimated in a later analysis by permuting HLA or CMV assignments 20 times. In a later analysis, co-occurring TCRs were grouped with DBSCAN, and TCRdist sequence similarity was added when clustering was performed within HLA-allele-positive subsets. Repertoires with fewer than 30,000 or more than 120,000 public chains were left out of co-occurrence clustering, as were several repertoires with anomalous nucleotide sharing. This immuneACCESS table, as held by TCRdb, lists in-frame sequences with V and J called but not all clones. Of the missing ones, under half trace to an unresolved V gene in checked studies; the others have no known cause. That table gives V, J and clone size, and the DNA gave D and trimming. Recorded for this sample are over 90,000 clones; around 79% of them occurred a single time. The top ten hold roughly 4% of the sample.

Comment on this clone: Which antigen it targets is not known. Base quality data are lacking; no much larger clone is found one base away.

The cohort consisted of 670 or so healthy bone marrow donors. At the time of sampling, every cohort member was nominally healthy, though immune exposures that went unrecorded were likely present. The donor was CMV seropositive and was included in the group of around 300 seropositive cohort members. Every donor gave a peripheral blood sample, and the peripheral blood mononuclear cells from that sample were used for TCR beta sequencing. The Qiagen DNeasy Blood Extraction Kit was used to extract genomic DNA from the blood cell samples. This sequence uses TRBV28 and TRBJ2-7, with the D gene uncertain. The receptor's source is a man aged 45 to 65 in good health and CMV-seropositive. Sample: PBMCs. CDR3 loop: CASRTPAELSYEQYF. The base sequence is TGTGCCAGCAGGACCCCGGCGGAGCTCTCCTACGAGCAGTACTTC.